The present entry profiles one T cell receptor beta chain with its context. Amplification used 60 Vbeta primers and 13 Jbeta primers. Measured with immunoSEQ multiplex PCR; TCRdb has only the in-frame clones, and not every one. The sample has some 100,000 clones; 80% to 90% are singletons. The CDR3 contains 14 residues. Germline V gene sequence: CDR1 SGHTA, CDR2 FQGTGA. The J segment lost 4 bases and the V segment lost 8 bases, leaving 6 bases of the junction unmatched. This entry is derived from a study of cytomegalovirus exposure and HLA in healthy donors. V is TRBV7-3 and J is TRBJ2-1, with 9 bases lining up with TRBD1. Sequenced sample: PBMCs. This TCR was recovered from a woman aged 18-30 years in good health and CMV-seronegative. CDR3 loop: CASSKTGGYNEQFF. For the CDR3, the DNA is TGTGCCAGCTCAAAGACAGGGGGTTACAATGAGCAGTTCTTC.